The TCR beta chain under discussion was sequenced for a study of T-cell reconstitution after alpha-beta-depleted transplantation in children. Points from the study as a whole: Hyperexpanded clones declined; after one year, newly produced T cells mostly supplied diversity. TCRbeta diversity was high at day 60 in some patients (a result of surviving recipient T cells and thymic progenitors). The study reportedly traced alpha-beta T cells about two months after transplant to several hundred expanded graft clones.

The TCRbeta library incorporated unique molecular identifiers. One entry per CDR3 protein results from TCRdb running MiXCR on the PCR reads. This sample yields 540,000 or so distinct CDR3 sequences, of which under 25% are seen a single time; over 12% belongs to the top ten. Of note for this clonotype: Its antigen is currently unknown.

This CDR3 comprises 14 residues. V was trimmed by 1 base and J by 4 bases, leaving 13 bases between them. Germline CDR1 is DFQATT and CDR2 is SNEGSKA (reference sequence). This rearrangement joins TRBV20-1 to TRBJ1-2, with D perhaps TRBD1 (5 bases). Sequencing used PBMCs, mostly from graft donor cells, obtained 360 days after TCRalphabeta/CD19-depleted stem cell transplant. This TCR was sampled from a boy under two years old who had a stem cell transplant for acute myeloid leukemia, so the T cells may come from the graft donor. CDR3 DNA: TGCAGTGCTAGAGTTACAGGAAAGATCTATGGCTACACCTTC. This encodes CSARVTGKIYGYTF.